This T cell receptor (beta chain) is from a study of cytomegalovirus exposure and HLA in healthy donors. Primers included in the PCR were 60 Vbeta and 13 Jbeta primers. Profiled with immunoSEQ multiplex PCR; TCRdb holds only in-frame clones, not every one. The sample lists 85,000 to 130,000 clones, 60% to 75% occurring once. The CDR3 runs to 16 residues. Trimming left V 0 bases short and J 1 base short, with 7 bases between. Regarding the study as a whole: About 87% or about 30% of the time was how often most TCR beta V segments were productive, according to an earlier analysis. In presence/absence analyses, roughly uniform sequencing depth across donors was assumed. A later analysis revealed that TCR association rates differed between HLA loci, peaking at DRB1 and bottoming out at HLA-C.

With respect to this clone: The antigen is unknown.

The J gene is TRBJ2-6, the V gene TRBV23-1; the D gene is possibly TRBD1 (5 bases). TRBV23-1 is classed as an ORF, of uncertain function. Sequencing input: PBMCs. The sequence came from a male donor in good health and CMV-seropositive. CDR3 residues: CASSQSRQSGANVLTF. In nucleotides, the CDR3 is TGCGCCAGCAGTCAATCCCGACAGTCTGGGGCCAACGTCCTGACTTTC.